Given below is one TCR beta chain in context. Its specificity is not known. TCRdb's copy holds only in-frame clones and misses some; the assay was immunoSEQ multiplex PCR. The sample lists about 2.1 million clones, around 93% occurring once. V was cut by 7 bases and J by 5 bases, with 15 bases left in between. Per the germline V gene, CDR1 is LGHNT and CDR2 is FRNRAP. This CDR3 region has 14 residues. The data were obtained in a study of shared clonotypes between healthy human individuals. In the naive CD8 group, cells lacked CD45RO and were positively selected for CCR7, so terminally differentiated effector memory CD45RA+ cells were left out. All of the donors resided in Nashville, Tennessee, and each was a Caucasian adult. Points from the study as a whole: Generally, naive subsets came out with larger estimated richness than memory subsets. Around 5% of naive CD4 clonotypes were shared across a handful of donors.

The material sequenced was naive CD8+ T cells from PBMCs. The sequence was collected from a man younger than 35 in good health. Some clones in this sample may be carry-over from other donors' samples. The chain combines TRBV12-5 with TRBJ2-1, with D possibly being TRBD1 or TRBD2 (7 bases each). The CDR3 nucleotides read TGTGCTAGTGCCCAGGGGGGGTTCGACAATGAGCAGTTCTTC. Translated: CASAQGGFDNEQFF.